This entry features one T cell receptor (beta chain) sequence. Its target is unknown. The junction and the germline gene differ at one end; a read error may be behind it. The sample is drawn from a study of cytomegalovirus exposure and HLA in healthy donors. General study results and limits: A later analysis associated 16,951 TCR beta sequences with HLA alleles at a 0.05 false discovery rate. A link between a missense DCLRE1C variant and TCR beta V- and J-gene trimming emerged from a later analysis.

Primers included in the PCR were 60 Vbeta and 13 Jbeta primers. Assay used: immunoSEQ multiplex PCR; TCRdb lists only in-frame clones, some missing. The sample contains some 74,000 clones, 80% of which appear only once. Per germline, CDR1 SGHTA and CDR2 FQGNSA. CDR3 length equals 15 residues. The V gene is TRBV7-2, the J gene TRBJ1-5, with 8 bases matching TRBD1. The sequencing sample was made of PBMCs. This clonotype was sampled from a male donor in good health and CMV-seronegative. The DNA of the CDR3 is TGTGCCAGCAGCGCGCGGACAGGGTTCAATCAGCCCCAGAATTTT. Translated, it gives CASSARTGFNQPQNF.